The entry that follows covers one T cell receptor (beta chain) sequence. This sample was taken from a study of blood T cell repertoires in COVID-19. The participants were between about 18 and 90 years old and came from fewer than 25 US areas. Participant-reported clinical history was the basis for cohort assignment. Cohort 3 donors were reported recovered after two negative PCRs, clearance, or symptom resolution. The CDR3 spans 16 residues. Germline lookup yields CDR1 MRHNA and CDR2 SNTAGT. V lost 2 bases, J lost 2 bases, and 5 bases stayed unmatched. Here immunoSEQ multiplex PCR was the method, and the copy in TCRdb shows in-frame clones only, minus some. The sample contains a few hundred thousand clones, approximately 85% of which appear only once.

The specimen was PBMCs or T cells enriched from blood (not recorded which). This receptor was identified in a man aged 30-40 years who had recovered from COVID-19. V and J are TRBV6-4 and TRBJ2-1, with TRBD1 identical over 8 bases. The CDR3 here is CASSDTGGVPYNEQFF. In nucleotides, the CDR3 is TGTGCCAGCAGTGACACAGGGGGTGTACCCTACAATGAGCAGTTCTTC.